This entry lists 25 T cell receptor beta chains sequenced from one sample in a study of T-cell reconstitution after alpha-beta-depleted transplantation in children (dated by TCRdb to 2016 to 2017). Libraries were constructed by PCR. Sequenced on an Illumina HiSeq 2500. Molecular barcoding was employed in the preparation of TCR libraries, with unique molecular identifiers being used to normalize TCRbeta repertoire quantification. Clones were called with MiXCR by TCRdb after fastp trimmed the public reads at Q25, and only in-frame beta chains were retained. Each CDR3 protein appears once, grouped with its most common genes and DNA. The sample has about 240,000 distinct CDR3 sequences on record, roughly 24% of them singletons. Around 2.5% of the sample comes from the top ten. The sample's treatment or condition label, decoded: allogeneic hematopoietic cell transplantation with graft depleted of TCRalphabeta T cells and CD19 B cells.

The source material was PBMCs, sampled before TCRalphabeta/CD19-depleted stem cell transplant. The receptors here all came from a girl aged 2-10 years with Fanconi anemia, due to receive a stem cell transplant.

This clonotype has a handful of counts. This rearrangement joins TRBV5-1 to TRBJ1-5; weak D call: TRBD1 (6 bases). V shed 4 bases and J shed 6 bases, with 11 bases lying between them. Looked up from germline, CDR1 is SGHRS and CDR2 is YFSETQ. CDR3 length: 13 amino acids. The CDR3 reads CASSETGLQPQHF. CDR3 bases: TGCGCCAGCAGCGAGACAGGACTTCAGCCCCAGCATTTT.

This clonotype came up a few times. The chain has TRBV5-1 and TRBJ2-1, with 11 nucleotides matching TRBD2. The germline V gene has CDR1 SGHRS and CDR2 YFSETQ. The CDR3 has 16 amino acids. The junction had 11 bases not matched to a gene; V was cut back by 6 bases and J by 6 bases. CDR3 sequence: CASNDLVTSGSNEQFF. DNA for the CDR3: TGCGCCAGCAACGACTTAGTCACTAGCGGGAGCAATGAGCAGTTCTTC.

This clonotype was observed a few times. This chain links TRBV12-3 or TRBV12-4 with TRBJ2-7; a weak D match, TRBD2 (6 bases). Trimming stripped 5 bases from V and 3 bases from J, with 11 bases between. The CDR3 length is 13 residues. CDR3 DNA: TGTGCCAGCAGTCGGGACTCCGGCTACGAGCAGTACTTC. Translation gives CASSRDSGYEQYF.

At least ten counts were recorded for this clonotype. This chain uses TRBV5-6 with TRBJ2-1; D gene unclear. In germline, CDR1 is SGHDT, CDR2 YYEEEE. Trimming pared 4 bases from V and 11 bases from J, leaving 19 bases between. The CDR3 spans 14 residues. The CDR3 here is CASSGSSDGVQQFF. As DNA, the CDR3 is TGTGCCAGCAGCGGCTCCAGTGATGGCGTCCAGCAGTTCTTC.

The chain couples TRBV28 to TRBJ1-1; 10 bases align to TRBD1. The CDR3 covers 16 residues. J gave up 3 bases and V 0 bases, and 4 bases lay outside the gene matches. Germline assignment: CDR1 MDHEN and CDR2 SYDVKM. CDR3: CASSLWMGTGDTEAFF. The CDR3 DNA reads as TGTGCCAGCAGTTTATGGATGGGGACAGGGGACACTGAAGCTTTCTTT.

This clonotype appeared a single time. This chain's CDR3 is CASSEALRRGEKAGELFF. In nucleotides, the CDR3 is TGTGCCAGCAGTGAAGCGCTAAGGAGGGGGGAGAAGGCCGGGGAGCTGTTTTTT. This chain connects TRBV6-1 to TRBJ2-2; possibly TRBD1 or TRBD2 for D (6 bases each). Trimming took off 0 bases at V and 6 bases at J, with 20 bases between the two ends. The CDR3 extends over 18 amino acids. Germline V gene sequence: CDR1 MNHNS, CDR2 SASEGT.

This clonotype has only a few counts. The chain joins TRBV29-1 to TRBJ2-1; 8 bases match TRBD2. This CDR3 region has 13 residues. V gave up 3 bases and J gave up 11 bases; unmatched junction bases: 9. Germline assignment: CDR1 SQVTM and CDR2 ANQGSEA. This CDR3 reads CSVDDRTSLQQFF. CDR3 bases: TGCAGCGTTGACGACCGGACTAGCCTCCAGCAGTTCTTC.

This clonotype was observed many times. The CDR3 reads CAWSVREGADTQYF. The CDR3 nucleotides read TGTGCCTGGAGTGTCCGGGAGGGTGCAGATACGCAGTATTTT. V usage is TRBV30 and J usage is TRBJ2-3; 8 bases match TRBD2. The germline V gene has CDR1 GTSNPN and CDR2 SVGIG (reference sequence). Trimming removed 0 bases from V and 4 bases from J; junction bases left unmatched: 3. The CDR3 spans 14 residues.

This clonotype was seen more than once but under ten times. The rearrangement links TRBV28 to TRBJ1-1; the match to TRBD1 covers 7 bases. Germline-derived CDR1 and CDR2 are MDHEN and SYDVKM. The CDR3 loop spans 16 amino acids. J was trimmed by 1 base and V by 3 bases; bases with no gene match: 8. The CDR3: CASSFFIGTANTEAFF. The CDR3 DNA sequence: TGTGCCAGCAGTTTTTTCATAGGGACAGCGAACACTGAAGCTTTCTTT.

This clonotype was seen at least ten times. The V and J genes are TRBV12-3 or TRBV12-4 and TRBJ2-7, with D perhaps matching TRBD2 (6 bases). CDR3 size: 13 residues. The germline V and J ends were trimmed by 0 bases and 4 bases, with 7 bases remaining between them. This chain's CDR3 is CASSLAEGYEQYF. CDR3 nucleotide sequence: TGTGCCAGCAGTTTAGCGGAGGGGTACGAGCAGTACTTC.

This clonotype was detected only a few times. This may be a read error, as it is one base from a much larger clone. This chain uses TRBV10-3 with TRBJ2-5; D not resolved. This CDR3 is 11 amino acids long. Germline loops: CDR1 ENHRY, CDR2 SYGVKD. V lost 3 bases, J lost 4 bases, and 3 bases lay in between. In DNA form, the CDR3 reads TGTGCCATCAGTGACAGAGAGACCCAGTACTTC. It specifies CAISDRETQYF.

This sequence joins TRBV11-1 and TRBJ2-5; a possible D gene is TRBD1 (6 bases). V was clipped by 5 bases and J by 7 bases, with 17 bases between them. The CDR3 runs to 14 residues. The V gene's germline CDR1 is SGHAT and CDR2 FQDESV (reference sequence). CDR3 DNA sequence: TGTGCCAGCAGCGAAGACAGGCATAGTAGGACCCAGTACTTC. The encoded protein is CASSEDRHSRTQYF.

The V call is TRBV20-1, the J call TRBJ2-7; the match to TRBD2 covers 8 bases. V trimming: 6 bases; J trimming: 3 bases; junction bases outside the gene matches: 7. CDR1 DFQATT and CDR2 SNEGSKA come from the germline V gene (reference sequence). This CDR3 is built from 13 residues. This CDR3 reads CSAQGTSFYEQYF. The CDR3 DNA reads as TGCAGTGCCCAGGGGACTAGTTTCTACGAGCAGTACTTC.

This clonotype was recorded many times. V and J are TRBV7-9 and TRBJ1-1, with 7 positions matching TRBD1. The ends lost 5 bases at V and 8 bases at J; junction bases unmatched: 5. CDR3 length equals 12 residues. Germline V CDR1 and CDR2: SEHNR, FQNEAQ (reference sequence). The CDR3 DNA follows: TGTGCCAGCAGCGCGGACAGGAGGGAAGCTTTCTTT. It is translated as CASSADRREAFF.

The chain is built from TRBV20-1 and TRBJ1-5; no reliable D call. V was shortened by 1 base and J by 9 bases, with 10 bases between the two germline ends. Germline assignment: CDR1 DFQATT and CDR2 SNEGSKA (reference sequence). The CDR3 length is 12 residues. CDR3 DNA sequence: TGCAGTGCTAGAGCCATCCCATCGCCCCAGCATTTT. This sequence encodes CSARAIPSPQHF.

This clonotype was counted between two and nine times. The chain combines TRBV14 with TRBJ1-2; 9 nucleotides match TRBD1. With V trimmed by 1 base and J by 8 bases, 2 bases remained unmatched. The CDR3 contains 13 residues. Germline V gene lookup returns CDR1 SGHDN and CDR2 FVKESK. The CDR3 is CASSQVGTGGYTF. In nucleotides, the CDR3 is TGTGCCAGCAGCCAAGTTGGGACAGGGGGCTACACCTTC.

This clonotype has just a few counts. The chain recombines TRBV5-1 with TRBJ2-1, with D uncertain. Trimming removed 5 bases from V and 4 bases from J, with 10 bases in between. The CDR3 runs 13 residues. CDR1 SGHRS and CDR2 YFSETQ come from the germline V gene. CDR3: CASSQDLYNEQFF. The CDR3 coding sequence is TGCGCCAGCAGTCAAGACTTGTACAATGAGCAGTTCTTC.

CDR3 in DNA: TGCAGTGCCCTCCCGGGACAGGGCGATATCTACGAGCAGTACTTC. This codes for CSALPGQGDIYEQYF. The chain joins TRBV20-1 to TRBJ2-7; 9 bases fit TRBD1. The germline gives CDR1 DFQATT, CDR2 SNEGSKA (reference sequence). V lost 6 bases and J lost 3; bases outside the gene matches: 12. CDR3 size: 15 residues.

The chain recombines TRBV20-1 with TRBJ2-5; the match to TRBD1 covers 9 bases. V shed 6 bases, J shed 3 bases, and the junction held 5 bases outside the gene matches. The germline V gene has CDR1 DFQATT and CDR2 SNEGSKA (reference sequence). The CDR3 sequence is 13 residues long. The CDR3 nucleotides read TGCAGTGCGGGGGACAGGGTGAAAGAGACCCAGTACTTC. Translating gives CSAGDRVKETQYF.

The V and J genes are TRBV6-2 or TRBV6-3 and TRBJ2-1, with D unresolved. The CDR3 runs 10 residues. Germline values: CDR1 MNHEY, CDR2 SVGEGT. V was trimmed by 8 bases and J by 9 bases, leaving 8 bases between them. The CDR3 spells CASELSEQFF. CDR3 nucleotide sequence: TGTGCCAGCGAACTGAGTGAGCAGTTCTTC.

The chain is built from TRBV7-9 and TRBJ1-6; unclear D gene. CDR3 size: 12 residues. Germline CDR1 reads SEHNR; CDR2 reads FQNEAQ (reference sequence). Trimming took off 6 bases at V and 7 bases at J, with 7 bases between the two ends. The CDR3 DNA reads as TGTGCCAGCAGGGTGGGCAATTCACCCCTCCACTTT. This encodes CASRVGNSPLHF.

This clonotype was found many times. V usage is TRBV7-3 and J usage is TRBJ2-7; 7 nucleotides align to TRBD1. This CDR3 contains 13 residues. V was clipped by 5 bases and J by 3 bases; unmatched bases: 4. The germline V gene has CDR1 SGHTA and CDR2 FQGTGA. The CDR3 sequence is CASSVYRGYEQYF. Here the CDR3 DNA reads TGTGCCAGCAGCGTTTACAGGGGCTACGAGCAGTACTTC.

The chain has TRBV20-1 and TRBJ2-1; D unresolved. CDR1 and CDR2 (germline): DFQATT, SNEGSKA (reference sequence). CDR3 size: 14 residues. Trimming took off 1 base at V and 0 bases at J, with 7 bases between the two ends. The CDR3 nucleotides are TGCAGTGCTAGAGTCCAAGTCTCCTACAATGAGCAGTTCTTC. Amino acids: CSARVQVSYNEQFF.

This clonotype appeared many times. The chain employs TRBV10-3 and TRBJ2-7; possibly TRBD1 for D (5 bases). The V end was cut by 0 bases, the J end by 4 bases, with 13 bases between. CDR3 length: 15 residues. Germline V gene lookup returns CDR1 ENHRY and CDR2 SYGVKD. CDR3: CAISESQAAIYEQYF. CDR3 nucleotide sequence: TGTGCCATCAGTGAGTCACAGGCCGCCATATACGAGCAGTACTTC.

The J gene is TRBJ2-4, the V gene TRBV28; either TRBD1 or TRBD2 may fit D (5 bases each). Trimming stripped 6 bases from V and 6 bases from J, with 21 bases between. CDR1 and CDR2 from the germline V gene are MDHEN and SYDVKM. This CDR3 is built from 16 residues. The CDR3 loop reads CASSLFSGPTSNIQYF. DNA for the CDR3: TGTGCCAGCAGCCTCTTTTCGGGACCGACTTCAAACATTCAGTACTTC.